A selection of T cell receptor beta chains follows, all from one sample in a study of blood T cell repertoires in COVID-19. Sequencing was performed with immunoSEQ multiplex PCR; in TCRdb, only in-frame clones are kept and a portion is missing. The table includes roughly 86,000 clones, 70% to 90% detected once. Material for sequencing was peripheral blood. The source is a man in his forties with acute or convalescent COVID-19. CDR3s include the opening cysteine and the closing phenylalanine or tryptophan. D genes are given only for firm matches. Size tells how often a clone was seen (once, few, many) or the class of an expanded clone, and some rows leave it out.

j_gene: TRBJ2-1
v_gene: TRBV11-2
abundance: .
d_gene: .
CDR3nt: TGTGCCAGCAGCTTTCCGGCGGGGCAGTACAATGAGCAGTTCTTC
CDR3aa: CASSFPAGQYNEQFF

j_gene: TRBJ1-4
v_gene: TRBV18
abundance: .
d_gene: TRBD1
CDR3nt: TGTGCCAGCTCACAATTGGGACAGCTGTTTTTT
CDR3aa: CASSQLGQLFF

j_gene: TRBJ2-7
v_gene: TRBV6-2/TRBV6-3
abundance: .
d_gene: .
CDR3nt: TGTGCCAGCAGTTACTCTCTCTCCTACGAGCAGTACTTC
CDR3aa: CASSYSLSYEQYF

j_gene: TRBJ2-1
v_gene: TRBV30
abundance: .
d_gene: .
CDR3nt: TGTGCCTGGAGTGTCTTGGTGGCTTCCTCCTACAATGAGCAGTTCTTC
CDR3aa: CAWSVLVASSYNEQFF

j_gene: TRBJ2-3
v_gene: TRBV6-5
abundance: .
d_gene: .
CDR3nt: TGTGCCAGCAGGCCGGCGACCTCGGGAGATACGCAGTATTTT
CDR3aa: CASRPATSGDTQYF

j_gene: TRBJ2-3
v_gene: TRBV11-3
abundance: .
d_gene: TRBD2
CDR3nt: TGTGCCAGCAGCCCAGCCCTAGCGGGGGCCACAGATACGCAGTATTTT
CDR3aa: CASSPALAGATDTQYF

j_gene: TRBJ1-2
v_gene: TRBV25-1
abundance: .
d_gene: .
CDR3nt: TGTGCCAGCAGTGATTCCCTTCTAGCTAACTATGGCTACACCTTC
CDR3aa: CASSDSLLANYGYTF

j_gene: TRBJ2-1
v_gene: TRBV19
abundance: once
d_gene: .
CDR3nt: TGTGCCAGTACGGATAGCGGATACAATGAGCAGTTCTTC
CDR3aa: CASTDSGYNEQFF

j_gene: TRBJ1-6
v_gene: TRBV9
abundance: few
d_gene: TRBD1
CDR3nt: TGTGCCAGCAGCGGCCCGGGACAGAATAATTCACCCCTCCACTTT
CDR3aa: CASSGPGQNNSPLHF

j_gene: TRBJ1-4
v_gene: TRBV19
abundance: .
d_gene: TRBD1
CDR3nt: TGTGCCAGTAGTCCCTCTCCCGGGACAGATAATGAAAAACTGTTTTTT
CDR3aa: CASSPSPGTDNEKLFF

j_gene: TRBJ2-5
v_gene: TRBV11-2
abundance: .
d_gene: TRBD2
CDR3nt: TGTGCCAGCAGCTTATTGGCGGGGGGCATGGAGGAGACCCAGTACTTC
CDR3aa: CASSLLAGGMEETQYF

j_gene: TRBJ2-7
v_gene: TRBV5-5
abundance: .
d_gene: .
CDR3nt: TGTGCCAGCAGCTTGGGAGTATTGAGGGACGAGCAGTACTTC
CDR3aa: CASSLGVLRDEQYF

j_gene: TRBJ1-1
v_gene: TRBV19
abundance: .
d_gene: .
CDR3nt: TGTGCCAGTAGTATAGTGGGTCCGGGAGGGGTCACTGAAGCTTTCTTT
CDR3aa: CASSIVGPGGVTEAFF

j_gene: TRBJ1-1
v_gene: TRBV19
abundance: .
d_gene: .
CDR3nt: TGTGCCAGTAGTATAGGCTGGGCCAGGTTGGGGGCCTCAACTGAAGCTTTCTTT
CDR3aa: CASSIGWARLGASTEAFF